The 25 T cell receptor beta chains below all came from one sample that was sequenced in a study of blood T cell repertoires in COVID-19. TCRdb keeps only in-frame clones here, not all; method: immunoSEQ multiplex PCR. Of roughly 110,000 clones in the sample, around 85% were seen once. The sample was peripheral blood. The source of these receptors is a human donor in a cohort sampled during active COVID-19.

The chain couples TRBV7-6 to TRBJ2-3; tentatively, D is TRBD2 (6 bases). V was pared by 3 bases and J by 1 base, with 14 bases between. Germline CDR1 is SGHVS and CDR2 is FNYEAQ. The CDR3 runs to 16 residues. Written as DNA, the CDR3 is TGTGCCAGCAGCTTCGAGGCTAGCGTCCGCACAGATACGCAGTATTTT. Amino acid sequence: CASSFEASVRTDTQYF.

V gene TRBV6-6 combines with J gene TRBJ2-3, with TRBD2 matching 11 bases. With 6 bases clipped from V and 1 base from J, the junction kept 6 bases outside the gene matches. The CDR3 contains 16 residues. Per germline, CDR1 MNHNY and CDR2 SVGAGI (reference sequence). This CDR3 is CASSSSGGRGTDTQYF. The CDR3 DNA sequence: TGTGCCAGCAGCTCTAGCGGGGGGCGGGGCACAGATACGCAGTATTTT.

The chain carries TRBV5-5 and TRBJ1-4, with D possibly being TRBD1 (6 bases). Trimming took off 4 bases at V and 8 bases at J, with 15 bases between the two ends. The CDR3 has 14 residues. Germline V gene sequence: CDR1 SGHKS, CDR2 YYEKEE (reference sequence). The CDR3 DNA is TGTGCCAGCAGCCCCGAGGGGGGGCCGGAAAAACTGTTTTTT. It translates to CASSPEGGPEKLFF.

The rearrangement joins TRBV5-4 to TRBJ2-3, with TRBD2 matching 7 bases. This CDR3 spans 17 amino acids. The V gene end was trimmed by 0 bases and the J gene end by 5 bases; junction bases not matched to a gene: 12. Looked up from germline, CDR1 is SGHNT and CDR2 is YYREEE (reference sequence). CDR3 protein: CASSLEASGGRRDTQYF. CDR3 coding DNA: TGTGCCAGCAGCTTGGAGGCTAGCGGAGGGAGGCGAGATACGCAGTATTTT.

This clone was seen just once. The gene calls are TRBV5-1 and TRBJ2-7, with D perhaps TRBD1 (6 bases). In germline, CDR1 is SGHRS, CDR2 YFSETQ. This CDR3 has 14 amino acids. The germline V and J ends were trimmed by 0 bases and 7 bases, with 14 bases remaining between them. CDR3 sequence (DNA): TGCGCCAGCAGCTTGGGACAGGTCCAGCGGGAGCAGTACTTC. It is translated as CASSLGQVQREQYF.

The rearrangement joins TRBV18 to TRBJ1-1; 9 nucleotides line up with TRBD1. After removal of 3 bases from V and 4 bases from J, the junction contained 6 bases not matched to a gene. CDR3 length: 15 residues. Germline assignment: CDR1 KGHSH and CDR2 LQKENI. CDR3 loop: CASSPPGQGLTEAFF. The CDR3 DNA reads TGTGCCAGCTCACCTCCGGGACAGGGCCTCACTGAAGCTTTCTTT.

A few counts support this clone. The rearrangement links TRBV10-3 to TRBJ2-3, with 8 positions matching TRBD1. This CDR3 spans 14 amino acids. V dropped 2 bases and J dropped 6; count of bases not matched to a gene: 4. Germline CDR1 reads ENHRY; CDR2 reads SYGVKD. The CDR3 bases are TGTGCCATCAGTGAGCGACAGGGGTGGGATACGCAGTATTTT. Translation: CAISERQGWDTQYF.

This clone has a handful of counts. This chain joins TRBV18 and TRBJ1-2; 11 nucleotides agree with TRBD1. The CDR3 runs to 15 residues. Per germline, CDR1 KGHSH and CDR2 LQKENI. V lost 2 bases, J lost 6 bases, and 5 bases stayed unmatched. The CDR3 loop is CASSPWTGGADGYTF. The CDR3 DNA reads TGTGCCAGCTCACCATGGACAGGGGGCGCGGATGGCTACACCTTC.

This clone was seen more than once but under ten times. The V gene is TRBV28, the J gene TRBJ1-5; D perhaps matches TRBD1 (6 bases). V lost 3 bases and J 0 bases, leaving 15 bases between the germline ends. Germline loops: CDR1 MDHEN, CDR2 SYDVKM. The CDR3 length is 17 residues. CDR3 amino acids: CASSLGGGHYSNQPQHF. CDR3 sequence (DNA): TGTGCCAGCAGTTTGGGAGGGGGACATTATAGCAATCAGCCCCAGCATTTT. The full variable domain, with the rest looked up from reference TRBV28 and TRBJ1-5, is DVKVTQSSRYLVKRTGEKVFLECVQDMDHENMFWYRQDPGLGLRLIYFSYDVKMKEKGDIPEGYSVSREKKERFSLILESASTNQTSMYLCASSLGGGHYSNQPQHFGDGTRLSIL.

The CDR3 DNA sequence: TGTGCCAGCAGTGAAGCGCTTCTTCGGGACAGCAGCAATCAGCCCCAGCATTTT. It yields the protein CASSEALLRDSSNQPQHF. This rearrangement joins TRBV2 to TRBJ1-5; 7 bases align to TRBD1. Trimming removed 0 bases from V and 1 base from J; junction bases left unmatched: 9. The CDR3 is 18 residues long. Germline assignment: CDR1 SNHLY and CDR2 FYNNEI.

V and J are TRBV18 and TRBJ2-7, with TRBD1 as a possible D gene (5 bases). This CDR3 spans 13 amino acids. Germline lookup yields CDR1 KGHSH and CDR2 LQKENI. V shed 3 bases and J shed 5 bases, with 11 bases lying between them. CDR3 DNA: TGTGCCAGCTCACCTGGGGCAGACCACGAGCAGTACTTC. Protein product: CASSPGADHEQYF.

This chain joins TRBV10-3 and TRBJ2-6; weak D call: TRBD1 (5 bases). Germline assignment: CDR1 ENHRY and CDR2 SYGVKD. The CDR3 has 20 residues. V was pared by 3 bases and J by 0 bases, with 21 bases between. The CDR3 reads CAISDNGDSTFYSGANVLTF. The CDR3 nucleotides read TGTGCCATCAGTGATAATGGTGACAGTACTTTTTACTCTGGGGCCAACGTCCTGACTTTC.

The chain employs TRBV7-8 and TRBJ2-1; a possible D gene is TRBD2 (5 bases). This CDR3 spans 13 amino acids. The ends were cut back, 3 bases at V and 8 bases at J, with 11 bases in the middle. Germline lookup yields CDR1 SGHVS and CDR2 FQNEAQ. The CDR3 region has the DNA TGTGCCAGCAGCTTGGCGAGGGTCGATGAGCAGTTCTTC. Its protein product is CASSLARVDEQFF.

The chain uses TRBV30 and TRBJ1-5, with 12 bases aligning to TRBD1. After removal of 0 bases from V and 0 bases from J, the junction contained 6 bases not matched to a gene. Germline loops: CDR1 GTSNPN, CDR2 SVGIG (reference sequence). The CDR3 contains 18 residues. CDR3 nucleotides: TGTGCCTGGAGTGTAAAGGGGACAGGGGGCTATAGCAATCAGCCCCAGCATTTT. It codes for CAWSVKGTGGYSNQPQHF.

The chain joins TRBV6-1 to TRBJ2-6, with D tentatively TRBD2 (5 bases). CDR3 length: 15 amino acids. V shed 3 bases and J shed 0 bases, with 6 bases lying between them. Germline V lookup: CDR1 MNHNS, CDR2 SASEGT. CDR3: CASSDGGSGANVLTF. The DNA of the CDR3 is TGTGCCAGCAGTGACGGAGGCTCTGGGGCCAACGTCCTGACTTTC.

This clone has only one observation. The chain joins TRBV6-6 to TRBJ2-1, with unresolved D. CDR1 is MNHNY, CDR2 SVGAGI, per germline (reference sequence). The CDR3 contains 14 residues. The germline V and J ends were trimmed by 7 bases and 6 bases, with 16 bases remaining between them. This chain's CDR3 is CASNSNSPGNEQFF. The CDR3 region has the DNA TGTGCCAGCAATTCGAATAGCCCGGGCAATGAGCAGTTCTTC.

This clone was seen once. The rearrangement links TRBV9 to TRBJ1-3; the D is unclear. Trimming cost V 0 bases and J 1 base, with 8 bases left between them. The CDR3 runs 15 residues. Germline V gene lookup returns CDR1 SGDLS and CDR2 YYNGEE. In DNA, the CDR3 is TGTGCCAGCAGCGTAGGGAGTGCGTCTGGAAACACCATATATTTT. This gives the protein CASSVGSASGNTIYF. Full variable domain (remainder filled in from reference TRBV9 and TRBJ1-3): DSGVTQTPKHLITATGQRVTLRCSPRSGDLSVYWYQQSLDQGLQFLIQYYNGEERAKGNILERFSAQQFPDLHSELNLSSLELGDSALYFCASSVGSASGNTIYFGEGSWLTVV.

V usage is TRBV5-1 and J usage is TRBJ1-1, with TRBD1 matching over 7 bases. The V gene's germline CDR1 is SGHRS and CDR2 YFSETQ. The CDR3 has 16 residues. After removal of 3 bases from V and 1 base from J, the junction contained 9 bases not matched to a gene. The CDR3 reads CASSSPRQGGNTEAFF. The CDR3 DNA is TGCGCCAGCAGCTCCCCTCGACAGGGTGGGAACACTGAAGCTTTCTTT.

This clone was seen a single time. This sequence joins TRBV15 and TRBJ2-1, with a weak D call TRBD2 (6 bases). CDR3 length: 16 amino acids. Trimming stripped 5 bases from V and 7 bases from J, with 21 bases between. Germline lookup yields CDR1 LNHNV and CDR2 YYDKDF (reference sequence). The CDR3 sequence is CATSGKGGGDLNEQFF. CDR3 nucleotide sequence: TGTGCCACCAGCGGTAAGGGCGGAGGGGATTTGAATGAGCAGTTCTTC.

The sample holds a few counts of this clone. The chain combines TRBV7-9 with TRBJ1-1; D unresolved. There are 14 residues in the CDR3. Germline-derived CDR1 and CDR2 are SEHNR and FQNEAQ (reference sequence). V was pared by 7 bases and J by 0 bases, with 12 bases between. CDR3 region: CASKEAIVNTEAFF. Here the CDR3 DNA reads TGTGCCAGCAAAGAAGCGATAGTGAACACTGAAGCTTTCTTT.

The gene calls are TRBV4-2 and TRBJ1-2; 11 bases agree with TRBD1. Trimming at V came to 0 bases and at J to 4 bases, leaving 10 bases not matched to a gene. CDR1 and CDR2 (germline): LGHNA, YNFKEQ. The CDR3 sequence is 18 residues long. This CDR3 reads CASSQEDRGPILGYGYTF. The CDR3 region has the DNA TGTGCCAGCAGCCAAGAGGACAGGGGGCCAATTTTAGGCTATGGCTACACCTTC.

This sequence joins TRBV4-3 and TRBJ2-1; 7 bases are a match to TRBD2. V trimming: 3 bases; J trimming: 7 bases; junction bases outside the gene matches: 9. Per the germline V gene, CDR1 is LGHNA and CDR2 is YSLEER. The CDR3 sequence is 15 residues long. In DNA form, the CDR3 reads TGCGCCAGCAGCCAGGGTAGCGGGCTAAATAATGAGCAGTTCTTC. It yields the protein CASSQGSGLNNEQFF.

This chain links TRBV28 with TRBJ1-4; TRBD1 matches at 8 bases. V shed 6 bases, J shed 8 bases, and the junction held 8 bases outside the gene matches. Germline V gene sequence: CDR1 MDHEN, CDR2 SYDVKM. There are 14 residues in the CDR3. CDR3 DNA sequence: TGTGCCAGCAGACGGACAGGGATTAGGGAAAAACTGTTTTTT. Amino acid sequence: CASRRTGIREKLFF. The entire variable domain, with the rest obtained from reference TRBV28 and TRBJ1-4, is as follows: DVKVTQSSRYLVKRTGEKVFLECVQDMDHENMFWYRQDPGLGLRLIYFSYDVKMKEKGDIPEGYSVSREKKERFSLILESASTNQTSMYLCASRRTGIREKLFFGSGTQLSVL.

This chain uses TRBV5-4 with TRBJ2-1; D may be TRBD1 (5 bases). The germline V gene encodes CDR1 SGHNT and CDR2 YYREEE (reference sequence). V was pared by 0 bases and J by 3 bases, with 7 bases between. This CDR3 is 14 amino acids long. CDR3 region: CASSLEDNYNEQFF. The CDR3 DNA is TGTGCCAGCAGCTTGGAGGACAACTACAATGAGCAGTTCTTC.

The gene calls are TRBV19 and TRBJ1-6, with 8 bases identical to TRBD1. The germline gives CDR1 LNHDA, CDR2 SQIVND (reference sequence). There are 14 residues in the CDR3. Trimming took 5 bases from V and 9 from J; bases not matched to a gene: 6. CDR3 region: CASSSSGGRSPLHF. For the CDR3, the DNA is TGTGCCAGTAGTTCGTCAGGGGGCCGTTCACCCCTCCACTTT.